This entry lists 17 T cell receptor beta chains sequenced from one sample in a study of CD4 and CD8 cells across lung adenocarcinoma regions. TCRdb re-called the PCR reads with MiXCR, one entry per CDR3 protein. The sample lists under 20,000 distinct CDR3 sequences, about half occurring once. Sequencing was performed on CD4+ T cells from the margin of a lung tumor. All receptors derive from a male donor with lung adenocarcinoma. The CD4 and CD8 labels of this study may be unreliable.

The CDR3 spells CARGDGGGSADTQYF. CDR3 bases: TGTGCCAGGGGGGACGGGGGCGGTAGCGCAGATACGCAGTATTTT. The chain is built from TRBV6-4 and TRBJ2-3; TRBD1 or TRBD2 may be the D gene (6 bases each). The CDR3 is 15 residues long. Between the trimmed V and J ends, which lost 9 bases and 4 bases, there was a span of 20 bases. The V gene's germline CDR1 is MRHNA and CDR2 SNTAGT.

In regard to this clonotype: Just one base apart from a much larger clone, this may be a read error. The rearrangement joins TRBV6-1 to TRBJ2-1; the D gene is possibly TRBD2 (6 bases). Germline V gene sequence: CDR1 MNHNS, CDR2 SASEGT. V was trimmed by 3 bases and J by 10 bases, leaving 19 bases between them. This CDR3 comprises 15 residues. CDR3 sequence: CASSDTGVGTYEQFF. The DNA for the CDR3 is TGTGCCAGCAGTGACACGGGAGTTGGTACCTACGAGCAGTTCTTC.

This clonotype was observed many times. CDR3 in amino acids: CASTHSAAGLAGSKNIQYF. DNA of the CDR3: TGTGCCAGCACCCACTCCGCGGCGGGACTAGCGGGGAGCAAAAACATTCAGTACTTC. The chain uses TRBV12-3 or TRBV12-4 and TRBJ2-4; TRBD2 matches 13 bases. The CDR3 length is 19 residues. V dropped 7 bases and J dropped 3; count of bases not matched to a gene: 15.

Regarding this clonotype: One junction end does not reproduce the germline sequence, and a read error may be involved. The CDR3 protein is CAGSGGPDQETQYF. The CDR3 region has the DNA TGCGCGGGCAGCGGGGGGCCAGACCAAGAGACCCAGTACTTT. The chain joins TRBV10-2 to TRBJ2-5; 9 positions agree with TRBD2. The CDR3 spans 14 residues. Germline V gene data show CDR1 as WSHSY and CDR2 as SAAADI.

In this sample, this clonotype turned up many times. The V and J genes are TRBV15 and TRBJ2-3; 8 bases fit TRBD2. The CDR3 runs to 15 residues. Trimming removed 4 bases from V and 2 bases from J; junction bases left unmatched: 5. The germline CDR1 and CDR2 sequences are LNHNV and YYDKDF (reference sequence). CDR3 protein: CATSKGLGITDTQYF. The CDR3 coding sequence is TGTGCCACCAGCAAGGGACTAGGAATCACAGATACGCAGTATTTT.

This sequence joins TRBV11-3 and TRBJ2-3; D is ambiguous. The CDR3 spans 13 residues. The V gene's germline CDR1 is SGHNT and CDR2 YENEEA. Trimming cost V 5 bases and J 3 bases, with 9 bases left between them. CDR3 sequence (DNA): TGTGCCAGCAGCCTCGTAGTGACAGATACGCAGTATTTT. Encoded protein: CASSLVVTDTQYF.

The J gene is TRBJ1-6, the V gene TRBV6-1; 7 nucleotides agree with TRBD1. Germline CDR1 is MNHNS and CDR2 is SASEGT. V lost 6 bases to trimming and J lost 10 bases; unmatched junction nucleotides: 9. This CDR3 is 14 amino acids long. This CDR3 is CASRAGTADSPLHF. CDR3 nucleotide sequence: TGTGCCAGCAGGGCCGGGACAGCGGACTCACCCCTCCACTTT.

With regard to this clonotype: Compared with germline, one end of the junction differs, possibly owing to a read error. The chain employs TRBV27 and TRBJ2-5; tentatively, D is TRBD1 or TRBD2 (6 bases each). The CDR3 is made up of 16 amino acids. Germline V gene data show CDR1 as MNHEY and CDR2 as SMNVEV (reference sequence). CDR3 sequence: CACRGIGSLHTDTQYF. In DNA, the CDR3 is TGTGCCTGCAGGGGAATCGGGAGCCTCCACACAGATACCCAGTACTTC.

This clonotype was recorded many times. The chain couples TRBV6-5 to TRBJ2-7, with D possibly TRBD1 on 5 matching bases. Trimming removed 2 bases at V and 2 bases at J, with 10 bases between. The CDR3 runs to 14 residues. CDR1 is MNHEY and CDR2 is SVGAGI in the germline V gene. The DNA for the CDR3 is TGTGCCAGCAGTTACGGGCAGGGAACCTACGAGCAGTACTTC. It specifies CASSYGQGTYEQYF.

The rearrangement links TRBV6-1 to TRBJ2-3, with D perhaps TRBD1 or TRBD2 (6 bases each). The J call could be wrong; TRBJ2-7 is a better fit for the DNA end. Germline loops: CDR1 MNHNS, CDR2 SASEGT. The CDR3 runs 15 residues. Here the CDR3 reads CATGPGGGDPDTQYF. In nucleotides, the CDR3 is TGTGCCACGGGACCCGGGGGCGGCGACCCAGATACGCAGTACTTC.

The table lists this clonotype with a count of one. One end of the junction fails to match germline, which may point to a read error. The chain links TRBV4-2 to TRBJ2-5, with 7 bases aligning to TRBD2. The germline gives CDR1 LGHNA, CDR2 YNFKEQ. This CDR3 spans 16 amino acids. In DNA form, the CDR3 reads TGTGCCAGCGGGGGGGACGGGGGACCCGCCACAGAGACCCAGTATTTC. Translation: CASGGDGGPATETQYF.

This clonotype showed up many times. The chain recombines TRBV10-2 with TRBJ2-7, with 7 bases identical to TRBD1. Germline lookup yields CDR1 WSHSY and CDR2 SAAADI. CDR3 length equals 12 residues. V dropped 6 bases and J dropped 4; count of bases not matched to a gene: 3. The DNA of the CDR3 is TGCGCCAGCAGGTGGGACAGTTACGAGCAGTACTTC. The encoded protein is CASRWDSYEQYF.

On this clonotype itself: The junction departs from the called germline gene at one end, perhaps through a read error. The chain couples TRBV6-1 to TRBJ2-5; D could derive from TRBD1 or TRBD2 (6 bases each). This CDR3 has 18 residues. Looked up from germline, CDR1 is MNHNS and CDR2 is SASEGT. The CDR3 nucleotides are TGTGCCAGCAGTGAAGCGACAGTCGGGGGCCGAGACCAAGAGATCCAGTACTTC. As protein: CASSEATVGGRDQEIQYF.

The rearrangement links TRBV14 to TRBJ2-1; D unresolved. Trimming left V 4 bases short and J 2 bases short, with 12 bases between. Germline assignment: CDR1 SGHDN and CDR2 FVKESK. CDR3 length: 15 residues. The CDR3 loop reads CASSPTWSAYNEQFF. CDR3 coding DNA: TGTGCCAGCAGCCCTACCTGGTCGGCCTACAATGAGCAGTTCTTC.

The chain combines TRBV6-1 with TRBJ2-1, with TRBD1 matching over 7 bases. The CDR3 length is 13 residues. V trimming: 8 bases; J trimming: 7 bases; junction bases outside the gene matches: 8. The germline CDR1 and CDR2 sequences are MNHNS and SASEGT. CDR3 protein: CASRRQGGNEQFF. Written as DNA, the CDR3 is TGTGCCAGCCGACGACAGGGTGGGAATGAGCAGTTCTTC.

The rearrangement joins TRBV4-1 to TRBJ2-5; TRBD1 matches 11 bases. This CDR3 has 15 residues. Germline assignment: CDR1 MGHRA and CDR2 YSYEKL. The ends lost 3 bases at V and 11 bases at J; junction bases unmatched: 11. Here the CDR3 reads CASSHQAGTGGEQYF. The CDR3 nucleotides read TGCGCCAGCAGCCACCAAGCCGGGACAGGGGGGGAGCAGTACTTC.

The chain couples TRBV10-3 to TRBJ2-1, with D possibly TRBD2 on 5 matching bases. V gave up 4 bases and J gave up 7 bases, with 14 bases separating them. The CDR3 consists of 14 residues. CDR1 is ENHRY, CDR2 SYGVKD, per germline. The CDR3, as DNA: TGTGCCATCAGTGGATTACTCCGAGGGAATGAGCAGTTCTTC. Translated: CAISGLLRGNEQFF.